The 27 T cell receptor beta chains below were found in one sample sequenced in a study of blood T cell repertoires in COVID-19. Here immunoSEQ multiplex PCR was the method, and the copy in TCRdb shows in-frame clones only, minus some. In the table there are 350,000 to 400,000 clones, more than 75% of which are singletons. Material: PBMCs or T cells enriched from blood (not recorded which). These receptors all stem from a woman aged 18-29 years who had recovered from COVID-19.

The chain is built from TRBV28 and TRBJ1-4, with 9 bases fitting TRBD1. This CDR3 is built from 15 residues. V lost 4 bases, J lost 4 bases, and 4 bases stayed unmatched. Germline loops: CDR1 MDHEN, CDR2 SYDVKM. In DNA form, the CDR3 reads TGTGCCAGCAGTTCTCCGGGACAGGGTAATGAAAAACTGTTTTTT. Protein product: CASSSPGQGNEKLFF.

J is TRBJ2-4 and V is TRBV11-2, with TRBD2 matching 7 bases. V gave up 4 bases and J gave up 1 base; unmatched junction bases: 10. The CDR3 runs 17 residues. Germline V gene sequence: CDR1 SGHAT, CDR2 FQNNGV. CDR3 loop: CASSSGVGGSAKNIQYF. In nucleotides, the CDR3 is TGTGCCAGCAGCTCCGGCGTGGGAGGGTCCGCCAAAAACATTCAGTACTTC.

The V gene is TRBV5-1, the J gene TRBJ1-1, with TRBD1 matching over 9 bases. J was trimmed by 0 bases and V by 3 bases; bases with no gene match: 6. CDR3 length: 16 residues. Per germline, CDR1 SGHRS and CDR2 YFSETQ. The CDR3 DNA is TGCGCCAGCAGCTCCGACAGGGGGAGCATGAACACTGAAGCTTTCTTT. Translation: CASSSDRGSMNTEAFF.

This sequence joins TRBV5-1 and TRBJ2-6, with D perhaps matching TRBD1 (5 bases). CDR3 size: 16 residues. Germline loops: CDR1 SGHRS, CDR2 YFSETQ. V was shortened by 4 bases and J by 2 bases, with 13 bases between the two germline ends. This CDR3 is CASSPLKGPGANVLTF. DNA for the CDR3: TGCGCCAGCAGCCCCCTAAAGGGGCCTGGGGCCAACGTCCTGACTTTC.

The chain joins TRBV7-9 to TRBJ2-3; 8 nucleotides match TRBD1. Trimming at V came to 5 bases and at J to 0 bases, leaving 13 bases not matched to a gene. The CDR3 spans 18 residues. CDR1 and CDR2 from the germline V gene are SEHNR and FQNEAQ (reference sequence). For the CDR3, the DNA is TGTGCCAGCAGCCTGCCCGGGACAGGCCCGGCTAGCACAGATACGCAGTATTTT. This sequence encodes CASSLPGTGPASTDTQYF.

V gene TRBV24-1 combines with J gene TRBJ1-1, with D maybe TRBD1 (5 bases). V was trimmed by 7 bases and J by 2 bases, leaving 10 bases between them. Germline CDR1 reads KGHDR; CDR2 reads SFDVKD. This CDR3 is 13 amino acids long. Here the CDR3 reads CATRGAINTEAFF. The CDR3 DNA is TGTGCCACCAGAGGGGCCATTAACACTGAAGCTTTCTTT.

This chain links TRBV4-1 with TRBJ2-3; TRBD2 matches at 12 bases. This CDR3 comprises 17 residues. V was clipped by 2 bases and J by 2 bases; unmatched bases: 5. CDR1 is MGHRA and CDR2 is YSYEKL in the germline V gene. The CDR3 here is CASSQKGLAGHTDTQYF. The CDR3 nucleotides are TGCGCCAGCAGCCAAAAGGGACTAGCGGGCCACACAGATACGCAGTATTTT.

As DNA, the CDR3 is TGTGCCAGCAGTCTCGACAGGGACACGCAAACTGAAGCTTTCTTT. As protein: CASSLDRDTQTEAFF. The chain carries TRBV28 and TRBJ1-1; 7 bases fit TRBD1. CDR3 size: 15 residues. Germline CDR1 and CDR2: MDHEN and SYDVKM. V lost 5 bases to trimming and J lost 5 bases; unmatched junction nucleotides: 11.

The chain joins TRBV7-9 to TRBJ2-7; D gene ambiguous. The germline V gene encodes CDR1 SEHNR and CDR2 FQNEAQ (reference sequence). V was clipped by 5 bases and J by 3 bases, with 14 bases between them. CDR3 length: 14 amino acids. The CDR3 is CASSLELYSYEQYF. The CDR3 nucleotides read TGTGCCAGCAGCCTGGAGTTGTATAGCTACGAGCAGTACTTC. Full variable domain (remainder filled in from reference TRBV7-9 and TRBJ2-7): DTGVSQNPRHKITKRGQNVTFRCDPISEHNRLYWYRQTLGQGPEFLTYFQNEAQLEKSRLLSDRFSAERPKGSFSTLEIQRTEQGDSAMYLCASSLELYSYEQYFGPGTRLTVT.

The sample holds one count of this clone. This sequence joins TRBV7-2 and TRBJ1-1; 11 bases are a match to TRBD1. V trimming: 4 bases; J trimming: 5 bases; junction bases outside the gene matches: 9. The germline V gene encodes CDR1 SGHTA and CDR2 FQGNSA. This CDR3 contains 16 residues. The CDR3 sequence: CASSSRTGGFSTEAFF. The CDR3 DNA reads TGTGCCAGCAGCTCCCGGACAGGGGGCTTCTCTACTGAAGCTTTCTTT.

The CDR3 coding sequence is TGTGCCAGCAGCCCCAGGCGGGACAGGTACAATGAGCAGTTCTTC. This encodes CASSPRRDRYNEQFF. This chain uses TRBV3-1 (or the pseudogene TRBV3-2) with TRBJ2-1; 8 bases match TRBD1. CDR3 size: 15 residues. The V segment lost 4 bases and the J segment 4 bases; nucleotides outside the gene matches: 6. The germline V gene encodes CDR1 LGHDT and CDR2 YNNKEL (reference sequence).

On this clone: Other DNA sequences in this sample translate to the same CDR3. The V and J genes are TRBV3-1 (or the pseudogene TRBV3-2) and TRBJ1-2, with D possibly TRBD1 on 6 matching bases. The V end lost 0 bases, the J end lost 1 base, and 9 bases lay between the germline ends. The CDR3 has 15 amino acids. Germline-derived CDR1 and CDR2 are LGHDT and YNNKEL (reference sequence). The CDR3 protein is CASSQEGRGNYGYTF. CDR3 DNA sequence: TGTGCCAGCAGCCAAGAGGGCAGGGGTAACTATGGCTACACCTTC.

V is TRBV12-5 and J is TRBJ1-1; D unresolved. Germline CDR1 LGHNT, CDR2 FRNRAP. The CDR3 consists of 12 residues. The V and J ends lost 2 bases and 11 bases respectively, with 12 bases between them. The CDR3 loop is CASGLFTPEAFF. CDR3 in DNA: TGTGCTAGTGGTTTGTTCACACCGGAGGCTTTCTTT.

This chain uses TRBV29-1 with TRBJ2-3; 7 bases line up with TRBD2. Germline-derived CDR1 and CDR2 are SQVTM and ANQGSEA. The length of the CDR3 is 14 residues. The trim removed 4 bases at V and 4 bases at J, leaving 8 bases unmatched. This chain's CDR3 is CSVGERGPSDTQYF. CDR3 DNA sequence: TGCAGCGTTGGTGAGCGGGGCCCCTCAGATACGCAGTATTTT.

The chain uses TRBV12-5 and TRBJ1-6, with D possibly matching TRBD1 (6 bases). The germline CDR1 and CDR2 sequences are LGHNT and FRNRAP. V shed 2 bases and J shed 4 bases, with 15 bases lying between them. The CDR3 contains 17 residues. The CDR3 protein is CASGLSGATRYNSPLHF. CDR3 nucleotides: TGTGCTAGTGGTTTGTCAGGGGCAACCAGGTATAATTCACCCCTCCACTTT. The complete variable domain, with remaining parts taken from reference TRBV12-5 and TRBJ1-6, reads DARVTQTPRHKVTEMGQEVTMRCQPILGHNTVFWYRQTMMQGLELLAYFRNRAPLDDSGMPKDRFSAEMPDATLATLKIQPSEPRDSAVYFCASGLSGATRYNSPLHFGNGTRLTVT.

V and J are TRBV7-2 and TRBJ1-5; the match to TRBD1 covers 7 bases. Germline V gene sequence: CDR1 SGHTA, CDR2 FQGNSA. This CDR3 region has 15 residues. V shed 2 bases and J 6 bases; nucleotides not matched to a gene: 7. Written as DNA, the CDR3 is TGTGCCAGCAGCTTACTCGGGACAGCCCGTCAGCCCCAGCATTTT. This gives the protein CASSLLGTARQPQHF.

The chain uses TRBV15 and TRBJ1-1, with D perhaps matching TRBD1 (6 bases). The CDR3 has 14 residues. Trimming removed 5 bases from V and 6 bases from J, with 16 bases in between. From germline, CDR1 is LNHNV and CDR2 YYDKDF (reference sequence). DNA of the CDR3: TGTGCCACCAGCCCTGGTAGGGGGTGGCCTGAAGCTTTCTTT. Translating gives CATSPGRGWPEAFF.

The chain joins TRBV28 to TRBJ1-2, with D hard to call. CDR3 length: 11 amino acids. CDR1 MDHEN and CDR2 SYDVKM come from the germline V gene. Trimming left V 4 bases short and J 13 bases short, with 13 bases between. The CDR3 region is CASSSLISFTF. The CDR3 nucleotides are TGTGCCAGCAGTTCACTCATTTCTTTCACCTTC.

V is TRBV2 and J is TRBJ2-7; possibly TRBD1 for D (6 bases). The CDR3 length is 15 residues. Trimming took 2 bases from V and 4 from J, leaving 15 bases between them. Germline values: CDR1 SNHLY, CDR2 FYNNEI. CDR3 sequence: CASSEILTGRYEQYF. Written as DNA, the CDR3 is TGTGCCAGCAGTGAAATCCTCACAGGGCGATACGAGCAGTACTTC.

This chain uses TRBV7-2 with TRBJ1-2; 7 nucleotides agree with TRBD1. Unmatched junction bases numbered 5, after V lost 0 bases and J lost 7 bases. Germline V CDR1 and CDR2: SGHTA, FQGNSA. This CDR3 region has 14 residues. DNA for the CDR3: TGTGCCAGCAGCTTAGCGGTCAGGGGGAGTGGCTACACCTTC. This gives the protein CASSLAVRGSGYTF.

The rearrangement uses TRBV29-1 and TRBJ1-1; D gene uncertain. V lost 5 bases, J lost 1 base, and 5 bases lay in between. The CDR3 covers 11 residues. Germline V gene sequence: CDR1 SQVTM, CDR2 ANQGSEA. The CDR3 loop is CSVSSNTEAFF. CDR3 sequence (DNA): TGCAGCGTTTCCTCGAACACTGAAGCTTTCTTT.

V usage is TRBV7-9 and J usage is TRBJ1-1; the D gene is possibly TRBD1 (5 bases). CDR3 length: 14 residues. Germline CDR1 reads SEHNR; CDR2 reads FQNEAQ (reference sequence). Between the trimmed V and J ends, which lost 5 bases and 4 bases, there was a span of 14 bases. The CDR3 coding sequence is TGTGCCAGCAGCGGCAGGGTCGGCGGCACTGAAGCTTTCTTT. Its translation is CASSGRVGGTEAFF.

This chain uses TRBV19 with TRBJ1-6; D not resolved. V lost 2 bases and J lost 9, with 11 bases in between. Germline V gives CDR1 LNHDA, CDR2 SQIVND (reference sequence). The CDR3 spans 14 residues. The chain's CDR3 is CASSITSEGSPLHF. The CDR3 DNA reads TGTGCCAGTAGTATAACCAGTGAGGGTTCACCCCTCCACTTT.

This sequence joins TRBV5-6 and TRBJ1-2; D not resolved. V lost 2 bases and J lost 2, with 16 bases in between. Germline V gene sequence: CDR1 SGHDT, CDR2 YYEEEE. The CDR3 runs 16 residues. This chain's CDR3 is CASSLDADTPNYGYTF. The CDR3 DNA reads TGTGCCAGCAGCTTAGACGCGGATACCCCAAACTATGGCTACACCTTC.

The rearrangement uses TRBV25-1 and TRBJ1-5; no definite D call. The CDR3 is 14 residues long. V lost 3 bases, J lost 5 bases, and 11 bases lay in between. Germline CDR1 and CDR2: MGHDK and SYGVNS. The DNA for the CDR3 is TGTGCCAGCAGTGACCTTCGGGGAGATCAGCCCCAGCATTTT. Residues: CASSDLRGDQPQHF.

The V call is TRBV27, the J call TRBJ1-2, with TRBD1 matching 10 bases. Germline values: CDR1 MNHEY, CDR2 SMNVEV (reference sequence). The CDR3 is 13 amino acids. The junction had 5 bases not matched to a gene; V was cut back by 5 bases and J by 8 bases. The CDR3, as DNA: TGTGCCAGCAGTCGACAGGGGGCAGGGGGCTACACCTTC. It specifies CASSRQGAGGYTF.

The J gene is TRBJ2-7, the V gene TRBV5-1; D gene uncertain. Germline V gives CDR1 SGHRS, CDR2 YFSETQ. V was trimmed by 1 base and J by 1 base, leaving 9 bases between them. The CDR3 totals 14 residues. The CDR3, as DNA: TGCGCCAGCAGCTTGCAGCGCCATTCCTACGAGCAGTACTTC. Translated, it gives CASSLQRHSYEQYF.